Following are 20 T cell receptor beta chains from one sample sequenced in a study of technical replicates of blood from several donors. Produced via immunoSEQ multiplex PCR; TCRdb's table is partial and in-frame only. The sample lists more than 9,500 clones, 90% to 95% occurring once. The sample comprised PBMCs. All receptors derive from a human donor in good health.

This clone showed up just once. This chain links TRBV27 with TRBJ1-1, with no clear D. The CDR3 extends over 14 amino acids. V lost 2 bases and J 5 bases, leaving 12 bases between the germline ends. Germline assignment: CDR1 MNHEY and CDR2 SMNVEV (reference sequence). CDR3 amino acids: CASSLGQRGTEAFF. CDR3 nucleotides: TGTGCCAGCAGTTTAGGGCAACGAGGGACTGAAGCTTTCTTT.

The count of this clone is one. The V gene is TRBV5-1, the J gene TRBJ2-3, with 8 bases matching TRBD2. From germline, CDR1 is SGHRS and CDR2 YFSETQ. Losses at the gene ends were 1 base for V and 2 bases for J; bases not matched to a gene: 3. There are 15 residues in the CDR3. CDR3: CASSLFGRVTDTQYF. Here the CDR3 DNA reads TGCGCCAGCAGCTTGTTCGGGAGGGTCACAGATACGCAGTATTTT.

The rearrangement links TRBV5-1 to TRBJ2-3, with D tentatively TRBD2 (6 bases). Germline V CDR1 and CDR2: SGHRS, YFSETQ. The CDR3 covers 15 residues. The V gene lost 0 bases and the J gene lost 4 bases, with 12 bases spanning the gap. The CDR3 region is CASSLGQRGADTQYF. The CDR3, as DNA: TGCGCCAGCAGCTTGGGACAGCGCGGGGCAGATACGCAGTATTTT. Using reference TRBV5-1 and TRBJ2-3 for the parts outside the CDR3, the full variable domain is KAGVTQTPRYLIKTRGQQVTLSCSPISGHRSVSWYQQTPGQGLQFLFEYFSETQRNKGNFPGRFSGRQFSNSRSEMNVSTLELGDSALYLCASSLGQRGADTQYFGPGTRLTVL.

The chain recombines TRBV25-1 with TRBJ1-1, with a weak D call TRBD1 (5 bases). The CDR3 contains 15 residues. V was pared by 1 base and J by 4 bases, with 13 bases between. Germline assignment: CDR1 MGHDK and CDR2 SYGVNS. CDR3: CASSEWEGGGTEAFF. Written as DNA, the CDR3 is TGTGCCAGCAGTGAATGGGAGGGCGGGGGCACTGAAGCTTTCTTT. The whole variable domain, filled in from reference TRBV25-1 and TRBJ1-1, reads EADIYQTPRYLVIGTGKKITLECSQTMGHDKMYWYQQDPGMELHLIHYSYGVNSTEKGDLSSESTVSRIRTEHFPLTLESARPSHTSQYLCASSEWEGGGTEAFFGQGTRLTVV.

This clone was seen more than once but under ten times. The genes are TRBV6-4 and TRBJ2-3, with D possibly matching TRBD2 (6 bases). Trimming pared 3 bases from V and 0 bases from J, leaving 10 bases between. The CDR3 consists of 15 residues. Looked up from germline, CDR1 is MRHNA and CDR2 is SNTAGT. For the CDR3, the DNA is TGTGCCAGCAGTGAAGGCGGAGGGAGCACAGATACGCAGTATTTT. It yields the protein CASSEGGGSTDTQYF.

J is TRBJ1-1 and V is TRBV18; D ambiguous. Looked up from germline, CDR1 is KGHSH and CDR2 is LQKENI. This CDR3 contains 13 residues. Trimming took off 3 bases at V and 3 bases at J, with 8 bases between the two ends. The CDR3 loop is CASSPLEDTEAFF. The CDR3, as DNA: TGTGCCAGCTCACCCCTCGAGGACACTGAAGCTTTCTTT.

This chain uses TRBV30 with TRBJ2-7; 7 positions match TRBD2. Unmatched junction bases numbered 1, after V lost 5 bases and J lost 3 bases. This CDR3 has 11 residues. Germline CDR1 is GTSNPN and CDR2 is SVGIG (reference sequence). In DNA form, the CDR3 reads TGTGCCTGGCGGGGGGACTACGAGCAGTACTTC. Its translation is CAWRGDYEQYF. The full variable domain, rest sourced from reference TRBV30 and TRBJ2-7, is SQTIHQWPATLVQPVGSPLSLECTVEGTSNPNLYWYRQAAGRGLQLLFYSVGIGQISSEVPQNLSASRPQDRQFILSSKKLLLSDSGFYLCAWRGDYEQYFGPGTRLTVT.

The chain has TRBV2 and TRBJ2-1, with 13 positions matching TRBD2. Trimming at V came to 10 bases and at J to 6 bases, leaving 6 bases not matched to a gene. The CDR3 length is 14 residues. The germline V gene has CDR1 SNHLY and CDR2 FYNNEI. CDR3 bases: TGTGCCACCAAGACTAGCGGGGGGTTCAATGAGCAGTTCTTC. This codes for CATKTSGGFNEQFF.

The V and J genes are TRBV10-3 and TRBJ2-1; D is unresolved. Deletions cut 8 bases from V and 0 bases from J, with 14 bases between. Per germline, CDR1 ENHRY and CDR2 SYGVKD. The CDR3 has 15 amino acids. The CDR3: CAIGLEPSSYNEQFF. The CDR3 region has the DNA TGTGCCATCGGGCTTGAGCCGTCCTCCTACAATGAGCAGTTCTTC.

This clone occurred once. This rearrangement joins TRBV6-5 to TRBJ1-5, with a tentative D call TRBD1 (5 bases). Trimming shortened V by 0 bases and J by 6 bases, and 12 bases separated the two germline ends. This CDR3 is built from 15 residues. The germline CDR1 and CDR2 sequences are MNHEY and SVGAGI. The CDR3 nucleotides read TGTGCCAGCAGTTACTCGACAGTTCCGGGTCAGCCCCAGCATTTT. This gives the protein CASSYSTVPGQPQHF.

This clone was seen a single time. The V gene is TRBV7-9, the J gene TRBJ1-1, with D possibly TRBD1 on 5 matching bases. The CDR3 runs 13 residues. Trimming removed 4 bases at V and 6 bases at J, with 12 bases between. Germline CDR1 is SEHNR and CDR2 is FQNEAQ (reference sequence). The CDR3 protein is CASSYLAGAEAFF. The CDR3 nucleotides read TGTGCCAGCAGCTACCTCGCGGGGGCTGAAGCTTTCTTT.

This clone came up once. The CDR3 DNA sequence: TGTGCCAGCAGCACCCCCAATAGCGGGAACACCGGGGAGCTGTTTTTT. Amino acid sequence: CASSTPNSGNTGELFF. This chain connects TRBV7-6 to TRBJ2-2, with D possibly TRBD2 on 6 matching bases. The CDR3 loop spans 16 amino acids. Trimming cost V 5 bases and J 1 base, with 14 bases left between them. Germline-derived CDR1 and CDR2 are SGHVS and FNYEAQ.

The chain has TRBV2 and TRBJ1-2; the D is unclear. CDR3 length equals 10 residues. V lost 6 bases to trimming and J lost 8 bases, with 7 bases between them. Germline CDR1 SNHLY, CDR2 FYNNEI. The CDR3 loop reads CASSSGGYTF. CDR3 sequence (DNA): TGTGCCAGCAGCTCAGGAGGCTACACCTTC.

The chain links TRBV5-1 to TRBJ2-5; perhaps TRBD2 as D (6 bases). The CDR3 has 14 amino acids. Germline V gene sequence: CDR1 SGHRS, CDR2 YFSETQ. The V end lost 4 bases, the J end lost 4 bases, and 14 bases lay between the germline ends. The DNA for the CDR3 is TGCGCCAGCAGCGCCGGGACTTGGGTAGAGACCCAGTACTTC. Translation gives CASSAGTWVETQYF.

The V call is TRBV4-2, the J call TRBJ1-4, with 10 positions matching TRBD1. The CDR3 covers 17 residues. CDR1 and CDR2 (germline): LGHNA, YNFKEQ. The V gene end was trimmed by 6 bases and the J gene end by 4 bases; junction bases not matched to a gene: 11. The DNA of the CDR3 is TGTGCCAGCAGGCCCCAGGACAGGGGGGAGGGTAATGAAAAACTGTTTTTT. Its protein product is CASRPQDRGEGNEKLFF.

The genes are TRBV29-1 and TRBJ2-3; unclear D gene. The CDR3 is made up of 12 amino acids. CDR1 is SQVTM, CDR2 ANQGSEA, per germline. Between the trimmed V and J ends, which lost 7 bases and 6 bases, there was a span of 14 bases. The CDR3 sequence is CSGEVGADTQYF. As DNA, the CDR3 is TGCAGCGGCGAGGTCGGCGCGGATACGCAGTATTTT.

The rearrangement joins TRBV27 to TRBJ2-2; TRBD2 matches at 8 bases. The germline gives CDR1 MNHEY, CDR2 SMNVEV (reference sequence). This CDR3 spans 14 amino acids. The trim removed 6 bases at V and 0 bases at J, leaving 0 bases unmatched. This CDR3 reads CASRLAANTGELFF. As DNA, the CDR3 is TGTGCCAGCAGACTAGCGGCGAACACCGGGGAGCTGTTTTTT.

The CDR3 nucleotides read TGTGCCAGCAGTTTTCCCGGGTCTGTGCAGTACTTC. Translated: CASSFPGSVQYF. The V call is TRBV27, the J call TRBJ2-7; D unclear. Trimming stripped 3 bases from V and 9 bases from J, with 12 bases between. Germline values: CDR1 MNHEY, CDR2 SMNVEV (reference sequence). CDR3 length: 12 amino acids.

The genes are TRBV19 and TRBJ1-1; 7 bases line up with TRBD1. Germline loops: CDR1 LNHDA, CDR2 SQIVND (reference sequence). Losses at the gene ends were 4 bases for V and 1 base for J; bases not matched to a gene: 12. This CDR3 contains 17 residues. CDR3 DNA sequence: TGTGCCAGTAGTAGCGGGTACAGGGGAGGTAGGAACACTGAAGCTTTCTTT. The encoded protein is CASSSGYRGGRNTEAFF. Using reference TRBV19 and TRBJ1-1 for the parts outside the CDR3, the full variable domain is DGGITQSPKYLFRKEGQNVTLSCEQNLNHDAMYWYRQDPGQGLRLIYYSQIVNDFQKGDIAEGYSVSREKKESFPLTVTSAQKNPTAFYLCASSSGYRGGRNTEAFFGQGTRLTVV.

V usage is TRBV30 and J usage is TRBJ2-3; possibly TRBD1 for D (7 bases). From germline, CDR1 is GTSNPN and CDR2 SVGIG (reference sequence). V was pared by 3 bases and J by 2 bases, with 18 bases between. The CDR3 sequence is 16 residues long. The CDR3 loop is CAWSSSGGKFTDTQYF. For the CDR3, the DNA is TGTGCCTGGAGCTCATCAGGGGGGAAATTCACAGATACGCAGTATTTT.